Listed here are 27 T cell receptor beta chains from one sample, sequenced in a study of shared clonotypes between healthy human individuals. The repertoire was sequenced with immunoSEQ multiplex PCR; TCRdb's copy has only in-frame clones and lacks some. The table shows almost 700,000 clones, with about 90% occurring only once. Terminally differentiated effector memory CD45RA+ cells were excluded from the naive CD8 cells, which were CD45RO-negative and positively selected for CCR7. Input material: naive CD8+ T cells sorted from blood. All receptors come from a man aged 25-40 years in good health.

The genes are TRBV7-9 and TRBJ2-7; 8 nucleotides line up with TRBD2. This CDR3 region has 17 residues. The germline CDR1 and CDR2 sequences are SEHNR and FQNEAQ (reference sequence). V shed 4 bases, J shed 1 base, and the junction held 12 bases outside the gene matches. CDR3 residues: CASSSSGLARVSYEQYF. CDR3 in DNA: TGTGCCAGCAGCTCCAGTGGACTAGCCCGCGTTTCCTACGAGCAGTACTTC.

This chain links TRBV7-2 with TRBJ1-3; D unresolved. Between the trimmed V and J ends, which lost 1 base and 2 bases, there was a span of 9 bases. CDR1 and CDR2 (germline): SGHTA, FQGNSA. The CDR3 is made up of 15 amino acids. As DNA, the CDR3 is TGTGCCAGCAGCTTAGGTAGGGCGCCTGGAAACACCATATATTTT. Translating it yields CASSLGRAPGNTIYF.

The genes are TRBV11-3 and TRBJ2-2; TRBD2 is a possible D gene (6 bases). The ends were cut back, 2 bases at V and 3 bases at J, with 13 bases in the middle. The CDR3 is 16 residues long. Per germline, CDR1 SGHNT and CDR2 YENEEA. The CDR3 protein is CASSLWRVGDTGELFF. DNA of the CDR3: TGTGCCAGCAGCTTATGGAGGGTAGGGGACACCGGGGAGCTGTTTTTT.

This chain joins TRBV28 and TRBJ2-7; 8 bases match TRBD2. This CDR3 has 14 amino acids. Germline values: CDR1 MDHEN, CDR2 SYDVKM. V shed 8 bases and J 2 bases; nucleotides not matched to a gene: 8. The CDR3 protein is CASAGLADTYEQYF. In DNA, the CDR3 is TGTGCCAGCGCTGGACTAGCCGATACCTACGAGCAGTACTTC.

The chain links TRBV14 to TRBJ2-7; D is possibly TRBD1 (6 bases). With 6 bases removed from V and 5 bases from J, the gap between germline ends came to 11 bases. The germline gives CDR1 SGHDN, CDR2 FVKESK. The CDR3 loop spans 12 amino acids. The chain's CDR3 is CASSKQGHEQYF. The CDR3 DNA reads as TGTGCCAGCAGTAAACAGGGCCACGAGCAGTACTTC.

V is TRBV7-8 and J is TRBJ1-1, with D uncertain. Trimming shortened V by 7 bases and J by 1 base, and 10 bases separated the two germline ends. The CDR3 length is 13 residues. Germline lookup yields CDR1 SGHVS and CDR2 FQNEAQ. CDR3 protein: CASMLQTNTEAFF. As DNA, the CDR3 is TGTGCCAGCATGTTACAGACGAACACTGAAGCTTTCTTT.

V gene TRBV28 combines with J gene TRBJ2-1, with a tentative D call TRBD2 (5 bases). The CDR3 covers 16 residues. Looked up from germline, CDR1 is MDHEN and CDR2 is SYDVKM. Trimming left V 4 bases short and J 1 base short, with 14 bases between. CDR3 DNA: TGTGCCAGCAGTTGGCCCCCAGCGGATTCCTACAATGAGCAGTTCTTC. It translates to CASSWPPADSYNEQFF.

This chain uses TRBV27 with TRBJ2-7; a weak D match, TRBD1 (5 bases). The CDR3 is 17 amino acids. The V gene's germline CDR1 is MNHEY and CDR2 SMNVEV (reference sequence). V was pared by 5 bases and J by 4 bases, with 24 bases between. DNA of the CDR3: TGTGCCAGCAGTCCAAACTCATTCGACAGAATAGGGTACGAGCAGTACTTC. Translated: CASSPNSFDRIGYEQYF.

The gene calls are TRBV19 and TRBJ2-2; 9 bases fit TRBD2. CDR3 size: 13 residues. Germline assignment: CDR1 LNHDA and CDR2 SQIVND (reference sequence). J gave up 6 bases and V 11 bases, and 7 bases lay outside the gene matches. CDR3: CAVDGGRAGELFF. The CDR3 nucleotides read TGTGCCGTGGACGGCGGGAGGGCCGGGGAGCTGTTTTTT.

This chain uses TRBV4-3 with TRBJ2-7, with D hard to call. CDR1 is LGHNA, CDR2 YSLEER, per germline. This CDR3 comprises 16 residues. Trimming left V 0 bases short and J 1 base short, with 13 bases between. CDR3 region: CASSQDPAGGSYEQYF. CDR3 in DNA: TGCGCCAGCAGCCAAGATCCCGCAGGCGGATCCTACGAGCAGTACTTC.

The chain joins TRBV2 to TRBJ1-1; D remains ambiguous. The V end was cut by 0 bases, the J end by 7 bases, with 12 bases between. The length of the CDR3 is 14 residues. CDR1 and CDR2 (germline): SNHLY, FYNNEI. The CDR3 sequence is CASSEARVSYEAFF. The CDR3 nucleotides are TGTGCCAGCAGTGAAGCGCGGGTATCCTATGAAGCTTTCTTT. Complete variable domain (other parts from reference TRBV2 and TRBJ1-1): EPEVTQTPSHQVTQMGQEVILRCVPISNHLYFYWYRQILGQKVEFLVSFYNNEISEKSEIFDDQFSVERPDGSNFTLKIRSTKLEDSAMYFCASSEARVSYEAFFGQGTRLTVV.

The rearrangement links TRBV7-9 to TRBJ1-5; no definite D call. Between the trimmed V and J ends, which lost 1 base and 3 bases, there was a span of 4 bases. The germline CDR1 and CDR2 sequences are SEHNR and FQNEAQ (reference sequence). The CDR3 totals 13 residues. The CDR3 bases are TGTGCCAGCAGCTTAGGGTTCAATCAGCCCCAGCATTTT. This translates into CASSLGFNQPQHF.

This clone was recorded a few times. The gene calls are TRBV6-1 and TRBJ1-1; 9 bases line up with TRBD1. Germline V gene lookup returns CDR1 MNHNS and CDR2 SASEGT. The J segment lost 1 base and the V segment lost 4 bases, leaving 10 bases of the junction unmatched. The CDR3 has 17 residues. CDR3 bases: TGTGCCAGCAGTGGGGACAGGGACCATCTACGGAACACTGAAGCTTTCTTT. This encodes CASSGDRDHLRNTEAFF.

CDR3: CASSGDSGRLYF. The CDR3 region has the DNA TGTGCCAGCAGCGGAGATAGCGGGAGATTATACTTC. V and J are TRBV9 and TRBJ2-7; 9 nucleotides line up with TRBD2. The CDR3 loop spans 12 amino acids. With V trimmed by 3 bases and J by 13 bases, 8 bases remained unmatched. CDR1 is SGDLS, CDR2 YYNGEE, per germline.

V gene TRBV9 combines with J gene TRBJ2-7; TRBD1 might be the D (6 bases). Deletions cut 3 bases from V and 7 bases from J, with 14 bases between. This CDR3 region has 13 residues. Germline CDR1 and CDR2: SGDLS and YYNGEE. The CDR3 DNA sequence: TGTGCCAGCAGCGGGACCAGCCAGGGGGAGCAGTACTTC. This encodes CASSGTSQGEQYF.

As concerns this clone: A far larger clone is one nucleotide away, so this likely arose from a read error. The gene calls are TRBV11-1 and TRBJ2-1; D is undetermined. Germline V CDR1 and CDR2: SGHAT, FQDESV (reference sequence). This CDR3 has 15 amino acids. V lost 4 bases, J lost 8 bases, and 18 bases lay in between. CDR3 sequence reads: CASSSARLARDEQFF. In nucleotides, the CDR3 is TGTGCCAGCAGCTCAGCACGACTTGCAAGAGATGAGCAGTTCTTC.

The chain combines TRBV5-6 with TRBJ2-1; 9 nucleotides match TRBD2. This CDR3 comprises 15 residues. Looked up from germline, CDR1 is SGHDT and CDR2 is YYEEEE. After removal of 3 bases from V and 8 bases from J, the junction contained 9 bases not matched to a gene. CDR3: CASSSVAGDRYEQFF. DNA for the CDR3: TGTGCCAGCAGCTCAGTAGCGGGAGACCGGTATGAGCAGTTCTTC.

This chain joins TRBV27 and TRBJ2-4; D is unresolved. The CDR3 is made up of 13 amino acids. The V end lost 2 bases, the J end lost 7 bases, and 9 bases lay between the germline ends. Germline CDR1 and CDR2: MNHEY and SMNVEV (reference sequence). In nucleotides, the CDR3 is TGTGCCAGCAGTTTAGACCGTAGGAACATTCAGTACTTC. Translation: CASSLDRRNIQYF.

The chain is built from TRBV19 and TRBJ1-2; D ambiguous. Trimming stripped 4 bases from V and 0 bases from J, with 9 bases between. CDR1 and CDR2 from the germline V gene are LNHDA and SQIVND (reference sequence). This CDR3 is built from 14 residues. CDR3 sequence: CASSKANSNYGYTF. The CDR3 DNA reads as TGTGCCAGTAGTAAGGCAAACTCTAACTATGGCTACACCTTC.

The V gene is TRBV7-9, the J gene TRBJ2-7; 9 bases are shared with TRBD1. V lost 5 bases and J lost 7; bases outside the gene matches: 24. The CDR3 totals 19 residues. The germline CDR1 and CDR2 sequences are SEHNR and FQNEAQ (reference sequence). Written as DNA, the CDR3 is TGTGCCAGCAGCCTGATTAGAGAGATTTGGACAGGGGAAAAGCAGGAGCAGTACTTC. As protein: CASSLIREIWTGEKQEQYF.

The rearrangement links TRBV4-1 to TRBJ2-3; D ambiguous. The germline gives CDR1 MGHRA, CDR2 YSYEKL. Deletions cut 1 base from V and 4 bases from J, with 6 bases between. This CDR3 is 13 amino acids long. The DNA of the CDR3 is TGCGCCAGCAGCCAAGTGATCTCAGATACGCAGTATTTT. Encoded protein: CASSQVISDTQYF.

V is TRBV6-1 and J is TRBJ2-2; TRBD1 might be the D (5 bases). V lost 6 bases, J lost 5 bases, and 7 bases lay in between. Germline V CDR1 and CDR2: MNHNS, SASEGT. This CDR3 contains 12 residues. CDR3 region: CASRTDTGELFF. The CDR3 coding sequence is TGTGCCAGCAGGACAGATACCGGGGAGCTGTTTTTT.

The CDR3 DNA reads as TGTGCCAGCAGCTTAGAAAGACAGACCGAAGCTTTCTTT. This encodes CASSLERQTEAFF. The chain combines TRBV7-9 with TRBJ1-1; the D gene is possibly TRBD1 (5 bases). V dropped 1 base and J dropped 8 bases, with 11 bases sitting between them. The CDR3 length is 13 residues. Germline V gene data show CDR1 as SEHNR and CDR2 as FQNEAQ (reference sequence).

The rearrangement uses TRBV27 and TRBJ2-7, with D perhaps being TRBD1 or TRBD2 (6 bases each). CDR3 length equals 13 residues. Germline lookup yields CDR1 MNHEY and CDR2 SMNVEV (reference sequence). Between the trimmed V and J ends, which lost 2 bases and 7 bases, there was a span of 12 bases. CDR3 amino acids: CASSLPGAQEQYF. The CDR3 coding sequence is TGTGCCAGCAGTTTACCGGGGGCACAAGAGCAGTACTTC.

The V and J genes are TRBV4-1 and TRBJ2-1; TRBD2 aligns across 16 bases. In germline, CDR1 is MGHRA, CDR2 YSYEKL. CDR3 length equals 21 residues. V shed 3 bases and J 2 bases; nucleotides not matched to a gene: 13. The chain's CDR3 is CASSQGGAGTSGRAPYNEQFF. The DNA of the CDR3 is TGCGCCAGCAGCCAGGGAGGGGCCGGGACTAGCGGGAGGGCCCCCTACAATGAGCAGTTCTTC.

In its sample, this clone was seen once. DNA for the CDR3: TGTGCCAGCCGCCGGGGGTCAACTAATGAAAAACTGTTTTTT. Translated: CASRRGSTNEKLFF. The chain is built from TRBV27 and TRBJ1-4, with D possibly TRBD1 on 5 matching bases. The CDR3 is 14 residues long. Trimming pared 8 bases from V and 0 bases from J, leaving 10 bases between. Germline values: CDR1 MNHEY, CDR2 SMNVEV (reference sequence).

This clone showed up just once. In DNA, the CDR3 is TGTGCCAGCAGCCGCGATGGCATTGTCAATGAGCAGTTCTTC. Its protein product is CASSRDGIVNEQFF. The chain couples TRBV9 to TRBJ2-1; no clear D. Germline V gene data show CDR1 as SGDLS and CDR2 as YYNGEE. The ends were cut back, 4 bases at V and 6 bases at J, with 14 bases in the middle. The CDR3 consists of 14 residues.